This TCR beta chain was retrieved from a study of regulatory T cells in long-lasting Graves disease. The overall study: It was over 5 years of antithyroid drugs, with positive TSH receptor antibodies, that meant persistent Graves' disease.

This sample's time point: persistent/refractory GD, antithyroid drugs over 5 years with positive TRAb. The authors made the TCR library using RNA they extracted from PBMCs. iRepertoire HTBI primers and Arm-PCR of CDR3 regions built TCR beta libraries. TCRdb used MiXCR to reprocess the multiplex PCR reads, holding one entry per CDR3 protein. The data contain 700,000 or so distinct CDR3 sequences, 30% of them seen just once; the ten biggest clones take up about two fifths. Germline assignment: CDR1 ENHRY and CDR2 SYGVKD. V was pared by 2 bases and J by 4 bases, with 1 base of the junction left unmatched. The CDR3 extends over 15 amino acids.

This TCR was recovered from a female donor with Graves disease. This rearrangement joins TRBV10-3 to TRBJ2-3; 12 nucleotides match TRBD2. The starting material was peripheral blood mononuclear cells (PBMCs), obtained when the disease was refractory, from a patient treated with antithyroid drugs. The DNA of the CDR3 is TGTGCCATCAGTGAGCTAGCGGGAGGGGCAGATACGCAGTATTTT. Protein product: CAISELAGGADTQYF.